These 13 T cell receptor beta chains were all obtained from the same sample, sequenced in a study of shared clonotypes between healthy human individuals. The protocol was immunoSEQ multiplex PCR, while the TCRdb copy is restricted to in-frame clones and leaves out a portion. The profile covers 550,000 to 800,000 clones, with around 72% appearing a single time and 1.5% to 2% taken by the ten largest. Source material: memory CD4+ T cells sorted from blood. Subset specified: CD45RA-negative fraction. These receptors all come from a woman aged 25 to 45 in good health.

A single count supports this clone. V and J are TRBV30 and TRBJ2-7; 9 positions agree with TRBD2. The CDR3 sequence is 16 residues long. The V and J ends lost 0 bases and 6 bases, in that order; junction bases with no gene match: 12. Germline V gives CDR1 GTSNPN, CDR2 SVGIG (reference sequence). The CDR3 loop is CAWSVGSGLAKPEQYF. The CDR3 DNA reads TGTGCCTGGAGTGTAGGGTCGGGACTAGCAAAACCCGAGCAGTACTTC.

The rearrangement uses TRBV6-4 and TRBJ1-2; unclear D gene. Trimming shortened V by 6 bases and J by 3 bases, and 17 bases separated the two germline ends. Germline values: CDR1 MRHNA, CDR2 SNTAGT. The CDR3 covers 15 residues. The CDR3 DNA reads TGTGCCAGCAGGTCCCCGCCGGGGTCCGACTATGGCTACACCTTC. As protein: CASRSPPGSDYGYTF.

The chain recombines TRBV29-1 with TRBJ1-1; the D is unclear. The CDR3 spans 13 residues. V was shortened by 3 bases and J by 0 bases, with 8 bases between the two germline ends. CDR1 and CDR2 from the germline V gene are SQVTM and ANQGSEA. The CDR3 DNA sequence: TGCAGCGTTGAGCCCCATCTGAACACTGAAGCTTTCTTT. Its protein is CSVEPHLNTEAFF.

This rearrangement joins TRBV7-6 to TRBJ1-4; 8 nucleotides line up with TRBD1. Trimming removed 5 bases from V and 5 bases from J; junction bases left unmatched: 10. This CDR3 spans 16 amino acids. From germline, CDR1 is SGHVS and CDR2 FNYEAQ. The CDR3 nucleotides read TGTGCCAGCAGCACGCCCGAGACAGGGGTAAATGAAAAACTGTTTTTT. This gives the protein CASSTPETGVNEKLFF.

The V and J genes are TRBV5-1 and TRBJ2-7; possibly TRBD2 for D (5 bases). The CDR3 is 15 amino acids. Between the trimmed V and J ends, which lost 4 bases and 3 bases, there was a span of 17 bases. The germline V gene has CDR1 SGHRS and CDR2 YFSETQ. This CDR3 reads CASSRRAETVYEQYF. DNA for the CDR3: TGCGCCAGCAGCCGAAGAGCGGAGACGGTCTACGAGCAGTACTTC. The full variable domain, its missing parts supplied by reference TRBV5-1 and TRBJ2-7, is KAGVTQTPRYLIKTRGQQVTLSCSPISGHRSVSWYQQTPGQGLQFLFEYFSETQRNKGNFPGRFSGRQFSNSRSEMNVSTLELGDSALYLCASSRRAETVYEQYFGPGTRLTVT.

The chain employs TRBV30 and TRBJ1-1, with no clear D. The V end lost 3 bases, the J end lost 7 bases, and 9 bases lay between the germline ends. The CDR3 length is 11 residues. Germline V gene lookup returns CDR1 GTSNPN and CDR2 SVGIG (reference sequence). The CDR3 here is CAWRRRIEAFF. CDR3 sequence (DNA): TGTGCCTGGAGACGCAGGATTGAAGCTTTCTTT.

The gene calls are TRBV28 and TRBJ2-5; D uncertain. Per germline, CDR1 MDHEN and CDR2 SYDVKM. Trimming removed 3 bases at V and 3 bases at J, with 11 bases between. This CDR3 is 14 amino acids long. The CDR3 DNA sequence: TGTGCCAGCAGTTTTGCAGCAAGAGAAGAGACCCAGTACTTC. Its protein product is CASSFAAREETQYF. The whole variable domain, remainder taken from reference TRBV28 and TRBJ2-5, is DVKVTQSSRYLVKRTGEKVFLECVQDMDHENMFWYRQDPGLGLRLIYFSYDVKMKEKGDIPEGYSVSREKKERFSLILESASTNQTSMYLCASSFAAREETQYFGPGTRLLVL.

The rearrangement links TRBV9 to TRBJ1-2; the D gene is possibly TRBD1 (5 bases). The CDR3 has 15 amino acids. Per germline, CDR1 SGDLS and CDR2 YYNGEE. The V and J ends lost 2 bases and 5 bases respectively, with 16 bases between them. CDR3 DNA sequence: TGTGCCAGCAGCGTGGGGGACTTAACCACATATGGCTACACCTTC. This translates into CASSVGDLTTYGYTF.

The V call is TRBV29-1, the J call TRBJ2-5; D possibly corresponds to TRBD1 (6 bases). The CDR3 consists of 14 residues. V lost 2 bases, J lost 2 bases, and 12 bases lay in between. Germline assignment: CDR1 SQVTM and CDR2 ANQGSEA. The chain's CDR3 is CSVERNRAQETQYF. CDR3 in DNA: TGCAGCGTTGAACGTAACAGGGCTCAAGAGACCCAGTACTTC.

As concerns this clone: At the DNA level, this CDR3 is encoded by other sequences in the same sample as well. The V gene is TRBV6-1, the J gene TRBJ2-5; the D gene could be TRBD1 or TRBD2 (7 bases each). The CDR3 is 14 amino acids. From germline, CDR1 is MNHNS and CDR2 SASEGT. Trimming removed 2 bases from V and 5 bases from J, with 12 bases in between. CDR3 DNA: TGTGCCAGCAGTGAAAACAGGGGAGGGGAGACCCAGTACTTC. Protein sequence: CASSENRGGETQYF.

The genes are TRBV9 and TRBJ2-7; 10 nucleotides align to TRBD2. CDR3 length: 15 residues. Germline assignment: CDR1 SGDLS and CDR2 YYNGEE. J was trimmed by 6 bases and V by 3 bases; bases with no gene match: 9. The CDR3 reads CASSAGLADRIEQYF. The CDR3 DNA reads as TGTGCCAGCAGCGCCGGACTAGCGGACCGGATCGAGCAGTACTTC.

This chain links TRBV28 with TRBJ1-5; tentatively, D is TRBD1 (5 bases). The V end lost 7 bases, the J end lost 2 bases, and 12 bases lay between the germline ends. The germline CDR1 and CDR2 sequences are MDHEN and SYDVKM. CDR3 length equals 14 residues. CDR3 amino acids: CASNQGGGNQPQHF. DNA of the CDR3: TGTGCCAGCAACCAGGGTGGAGGCAATCAGCCCCAGCATTTT.

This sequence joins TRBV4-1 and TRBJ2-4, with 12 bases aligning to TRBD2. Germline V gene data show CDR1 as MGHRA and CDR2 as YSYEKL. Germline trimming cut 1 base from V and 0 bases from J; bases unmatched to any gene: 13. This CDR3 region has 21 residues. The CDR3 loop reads CASSQVSTSGRRPLAKNIQYF. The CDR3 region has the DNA TGCGCCAGCAGCCAAGTTTCCACTAGCGGGAGGAGGCCTCTAGCCAAAAACATTCAGTACTTC.